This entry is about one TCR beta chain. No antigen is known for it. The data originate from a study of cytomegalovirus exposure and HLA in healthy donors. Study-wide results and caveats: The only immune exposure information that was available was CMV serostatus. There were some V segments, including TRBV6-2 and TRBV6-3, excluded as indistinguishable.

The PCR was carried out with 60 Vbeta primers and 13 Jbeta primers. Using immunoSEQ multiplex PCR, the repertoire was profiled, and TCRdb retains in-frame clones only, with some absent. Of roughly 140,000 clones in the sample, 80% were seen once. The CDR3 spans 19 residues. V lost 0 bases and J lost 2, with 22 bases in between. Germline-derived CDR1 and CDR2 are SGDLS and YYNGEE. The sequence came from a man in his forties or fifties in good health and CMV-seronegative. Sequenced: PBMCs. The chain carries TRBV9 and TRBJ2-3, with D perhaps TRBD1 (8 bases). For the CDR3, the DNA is TGTGCCAGCAGCGTAGTCCCACAGGGGGGGGGTTCCCACACAGATACGCAGTATTTT. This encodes CASSVVPQGGGSHTDTQYF.